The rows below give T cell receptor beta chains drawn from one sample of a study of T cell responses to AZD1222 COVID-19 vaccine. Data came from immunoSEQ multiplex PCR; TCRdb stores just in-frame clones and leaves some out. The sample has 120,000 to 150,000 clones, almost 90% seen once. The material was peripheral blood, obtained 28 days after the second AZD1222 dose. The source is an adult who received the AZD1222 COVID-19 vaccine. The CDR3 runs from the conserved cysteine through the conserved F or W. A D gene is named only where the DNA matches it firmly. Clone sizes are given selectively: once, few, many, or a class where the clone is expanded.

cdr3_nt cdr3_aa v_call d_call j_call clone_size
TGTGCCAGCAACAACTTCAGAAACTACGAGCAGTACTTC CASNNFRNYEQYF TRBV11-2 - TRBJ2-7 -
TGCGCCAGCAGCCAGGGGCTAGGGAGGGGAGGGCCCGGGGAGCTGTTTTTT CASSQGLGRGGPGELFF TRBV4-3 TRBD2 TRBJ2-2 -
TGTGCCATTAACCGGGGTGGAACTAATGAAAAACTGTTTTTT CAINRGGTNEKLFF TRBV28 - TRBJ1-4 -
TGTGCCAGCAGCGTAGCGGCTAGCTCAGGTACGCAGTATTTT CASSVAASSGTQYF TRBV9 - TRBJ2-3 -
TGTGCCAGCAGCGTGACAGGGAGGACTAATGAAAAACTGTTTTTT CASSVTGRTNEKLFF TRBV3-1/TRBV3-2 TRBD1 TRBJ1-4 few
TGTGCCATCAGGGGGGGACAGGGACCGAACACTGAAGCTTTCTTT CAIRGGQGPNTEAFF TRBV10-3 TRBD1 TRBJ1-1 -
TGTGCCAGTAGCGACCCCGCCGGAGTAACTGCCGAGCAGTACTTC CASSDPAGVTAEQYF TRBV19 - TRBJ2-7 -
TGTGCCAGCAGTTCCCAAGGGGTAAGCTCCTACGAGCAGTACTTC CASSSQGVSSYEQYF TRBV28 - TRBJ2-7 -
TGTGCCAGCAGCCAAGAGCGACAGACCAGATATGGCTACACCTTC CASSQERQTRYGYTF TRBV4-2 - TRBJ1-2 -
TGTGCCAGCACTACTAATAGACAGGGGACCGGCTATGGCTACACCTTC CASTTNRQGTGYGYTF TRBV2 TRBD1 TRBJ1-2 -
TGTGCCAGTAGTAGGACAGGGTATAGGGTTATCGGCAATCAGCCCCAGCATTTT CASSRTGYRVIGNQPQHF TRBV19 TRBD1 TRBJ1-5 -
TGTGCCTGGACTTCTCCTCGCGGGTCGAACACCGGGGAGCTGTTTTTT CAWTSPRGSNTGELFF TRBV30 - TRBJ2-2 once
TGTGCCAGCAGCCCGGACTCCTGCGTGTTGTTTTTT CASSPDSCVLFF TRBV21-1 - TRBJ2-2 -
TGTGCCAGCAGCGCCCTGGGGGGAGCGGTAAAAGAGACCCAGTACTTC CASSALGGAVKETQYF TRBV5-6 - TRBJ2-5 -
TGCGCCAGCAGCTTGGTCCGGGGACCCAACTATGGCTACACCTTC CASSLVRGPNYGYTF TRBV5-1 - TRBJ1-2 -
TGTGCCAGCAGGACTACAGGGGTGGCGAACACTGAAGCTTTCTTT CASRTTGVANTEAFF TRBV6-6 TRBD1 TRBJ1-1 -
TGCGCCAGCAGTCAAATGGTACGGCTCTCGGCTACCTCCTACGAGCAGTACTTC CASSQMVRLSATSYEQYF TRBV23-1 - TRBJ2-7 -
TGTGCCACCAGCAGGGGGACAGACACTAATCAGCCCCAGCATTTT CATSRGTDTNQPQHF TRBV15 TRBD1 TRBJ1-5 once
TGTGCCAGCAGGGAGGGGGCTTCGGGGAAAGGCTACACCTTC CASREGASGKGYTF TRBV6-5 TRBD1 TRBJ1-2 once
TGTGCCAGCAGCTTAGGTAGTCTCTATGGCTACACCTTC CASSLGSLYGYTF TRBV7-9 - TRBJ1-2 -
TGTGCCTGGAGTGTAGGGTCAGGGGATTCACCCCTCCACTTT CAWSVGSGDSPLHF TRBV30 - TRBJ1-6 -
TGTGCCAGCAGCGCCCGAACGGGGGGACGCCAAGAGACCCAGTACTTC CASSARTGGRQETQYF TRBV7-9 TRBD2 TRBJ2-5 -
TGTGCCAGCAGCTTTGGACCCGCGAACACTGAAGCTTTCTTT CASSFGPANTEAFF TRBV7-2 - TRBJ1-1 -
TGCACCAGCAGCCAAGAACCTAGCGGGAGCACCAGGGCTCCTGACAATGAGCAGTTCTTC CTSSQEPSGSTRAPDNEQFF TRBV1 - TRBJ2-1 -
TGCGCCAGCAGCCAGACAGAGACAGGGTATGGCTACACCTTC CASSQTETGYGYTF TRBV4-3 TRBD1 TRBJ1-2 -
TGCAGCGTCGCGGACAATCCTAATCAGCCCCAGCATTTT CSVADNPNQPQHF TRBV29-1 - TRBJ1-5 -
TGTGCCAGCAGCTTAGCGAGGGGCTCGAACACTGAAGCTTTCTTT CASSLARGSNTEAFF TRBV7-8 - TRBJ1-1 -
TGTGCCAGCTCACCACTGCGGGGGCCAGGGAGCGAGGATGAAGCTTTCTTT CASSPLRGPGSEDEAFF TRBV18 - TRBJ1-1 -
TGTGCCAGCAGGGGGGTCCTGAACACTGAAGCTTTCTTT CASRGVLNTEAFF TRBV6-5 - TRBJ1-1 -